This TCR beta chain emerged from a study of regulatory T cells in long-lasting Graves disease. This clonotype occurred many times. As to time point: newly diagnosed GD, antithyroid drugs for less than 3 months. After RNA was extracted from PBMCs, the TCR library was made from it. The CDR3 has 17 residues. The J segment lost 5 bases and the V segment lost 7 bases, leaving 21 bases of the junction unmatched. CDR1 is DFQATT, CDR2 SNEGSKA, per germline (reference sequence). Sequencing libraries for TCR beta were prepared with iRepertoire HTBI primers and Arm-PCR of CDR3 regions. Using its own MiXCR run on the multiplex PCR reads, TCRdb lists one record per CDR3 protein. The sample contains over 450,000 distinct CDR3 sequences, about 11% of which appear only once. The same sample was also studied in work on T cells in Graves' hyperthyroidism and ophthalmopathy. That report adds: The TCR CDR3 first-round RT-PCR relied on the HTBI primer set. Blood also carried most thyroid clonotypes expanded above 0.001.

Sequencing was performed on peripheral blood mononuclear cells (PBMCs), taken at new diagnosis, from a patient treated with antithyroid drugs. The V call is TRBV20-1, the J call TRBJ2-5, with 8 positions matching TRBD2. The source is a woman aged 25 to 39 with Graves disease. The CDR3 DNA reads TGCAGTGGTTACACCGGGACTAGATATATGGATCGGGAGACCCAGTACTTC. This gives the protein CSGYTGTRYMDRETQYF.